A single sample gave rise to the 5 T cell receptor beta chains below, sequenced in a study of T cell responses to AZD1222 COVID-19 vaccine. Generated by immunoSEQ multiplex PCR, the TCRdb table keeps only in-frame clones and is missing some. The sample comprises 150,000 or so clones, about nine tenths of which are singletons, and about 20% rests with the top ten. The input for sequencing was peripheral blood, taken on day 0 of AZD1222 vaccination. The receptors come from an adult in good health.

The chain joins TRBV19 to TRBJ1-2; 8 bases align to TRBD1. The CDR3 consists of 15 residues. Trimming cost V 3 bases and J 5 bases; bases outside gene matches: 8. The germline gives CDR1 LNHDA, CDR2 SQIVND (reference sequence). The CDR3 sequence: CASSIGQGRAYGYTF. The CDR3 DNA follows: TGTGCCAGTAGTATCGGACAGGGTAGAGCTTATGGCTACACCTTC.

The V and J genes are TRBV19 and TRBJ1-3; D gene unclear. Germline V gene lookup returns CDR1 LNHDA and CDR2 SQIVND (reference sequence). Trimming stripped 5 bases from V and 0 bases from J, with 11 bases between. CDR3 length equals 15 residues. The CDR3 spells CASSEQISSGNTIYF. In nucleotides, the CDR3 is TGTGCCAGTAGTGAACAGATTTCCTCTGGAAACACCATATATTTT. Full variable domain (rest looked up from reference TRBV19 and TRBJ1-3): DGGITQSPKYLFRKEGQNVTLSCEQNLNHDAMYWYRQDPGQGLRLIYYSQIVNDFQKGDIAEGYSVSREKKESFPLTVTSAQKNPTAFYLCASSEQISSGNTIYFGEGSWLTVV.

This chain joins TRBV18 and TRBJ1-2; D is unresolved. V lost 2 bases and J lost 7, with 14 bases in between. Germline CDR1 reads KGHSH; CDR2 reads LQKENI. The CDR3 covers 14 residues. The CDR3 DNA follows: TGTGCCAGCTCACCAGAAGGGTTCGGCGGTGGCTACACCTTC. This encodes CASSPEGFGGGYTF.

This chain uses TRBV28 with TRBJ2-1; D may be TRBD1 (5 bases). Per germline, CDR1 MDHEN and CDR2 SYDVKM. CDR3 length: 12 amino acids. The V end lost 6 bases, the J end lost 9 bases, and 12 bases lay between the germline ends. Written as DNA, the CDR3 is TGTGCCAGCAGCCCCAGAAGGGGTGAGCAGTTCTTC. As protein: CASSPRRGEQFF.

V is TRBV7-2 and J is TRBJ2-1, with a possible D match to TRBD2 (6 bases). The CDR3 runs 13 residues. V was cut by 5 bases and J by 4 bases, with 9 bases left in between. Germline loops: CDR1 SGHTA, CDR2 FQGNSA. CDR3 in DNA: TGTGCCAGCAGCACGGGGGAATACAATGAGCAGTTCTTC. The encoded protein is CASSTGEYNEQFF.